The rows below give T cell receptor beta chains drawn from one sample of a study of Ad26.COV2.S vaccination and SARS-CoV-2 variants. TCRdb's table, derived via immunoSEQ multiplex PCR, lists solely in-frame clones and lacks some. In the table there are more than 300,000 clones, 80% to 90% of which are singletons. Source: peripheral blood, taken in a trial of Ad26.COV2.S vaccine versus placebo. The origin of the receptors is a person between 18 and 65 years old who received the Ad26.COV2.S COVID-19 vaccine or a placebo. Each CDR3 is given without its conserved first and last residue. Fields, in order: D gene, J gene, V gene, CDR3 length, CDR3 protein. D genes are given only for firm matches.

>TRBD1|TRBJ1-2|TRBV28|13
ASRKGTGTNYGYT
>.|TRBJ1-3|TRBV19|12
ASLDGSSGNTIY
>.|TRBJ2-1|TRBV19|12
ASTDSSSYNEQF
>TRBD1|TRBJ1-6|TRBV4-3|13
ASSQGKTGSSPLH
>.|TRBJ1-4|TRBV6-5|13
ASSSTGTKNEKLF
>.|TRBJ1-4|TRBV25-1|13
ASSEGAGEAEKLF
>.|TRBJ2-2|TRBV10-3|16
AISESTRRIGNTGELF
>.|TRBJ1-2|TRBV4-3|13
ASSQRGGANYGYT
>TRBD1|TRBJ1-2|TRBV28|13
ASSSGQGEFSGYT
>TRBD1|TRBJ1-1|TRBV5-6|13
ASSSTGGVDTEAF
>.|TRBJ2-5|TRBV18|11
ASSPALQETQY
>.|TRBJ2-7|TRBV18|12
ASSPSTRTYEQY
>TRBD1|TRBJ2-4|TRBV11-2|15
ASSTRTGGIAKNIQY
>.|TRBJ2-7|TRBV4-3|12
ASSQKDRGGEQY
>TRBD1|TRBJ2-1|TRBV6-5|13
ASSPGTGSSWEQF
>.|TRBJ1-1|TRBV19|11
ASSAALATEAF
>.|TRBJ2-2|TRBV9|14
ASSVLGSWKTGELF
>TRBD1|TRBJ1-5|TRBV27|14
ASSLGGQGGSQPQH
>.|TRBJ2-7|TRBV10-1|12
ASSETSRGDEQY
>.|TRBJ2-3|TRBV7-9|12
ASRTGPSTDTQY
>TRBD1|TRBJ2-7|TRBV4-3|12
ASSQYRGTYEQY
>.|TRBJ2-2|TRBV27|11
ASSFWNTGELF
>TRBD2|TRBJ2-1|TRBV7-3|13
ASSFTSGANNEQF
>.|TRBJ1-4|TRBV5-8|13
ASSARGAVWEKLF
>TRBD2|TRBJ2-1|TRBV19|15
ASSILTSGRSYNEQF
>TRBD1|TRBJ2-5|TRBV7-6|12
ASSLRTGSETQY
>.|TRBJ2-7|TRBV4-2|13
ASSSAEGQNYEQY
>.|TRBJ2-3|TRBV7-2|11
ASSFQGADTQY
>.|TRBJ1-1|TRBV18|12
ASSGDGTNTEAF
>.|TRBJ2-3|TRBV4-3|12
ASSQGLSTDTQY
>.|TRBJ1-5|TRBV6-1|14
ASSAPARGGNQPQH
>TRBD2|TRBJ2-5|TRBV5-5|14
ASSLLVAGGSETQY
>.|TRBJ1-3|TRBV18|13
ASSPKIESGNTIY
>.|TRBJ2-1|TRBV3-1/TRBV3-2|11
ASSQDWAGRKF
>.|TRBJ2-1|TRBV4-3|10
ASSQEAGEQF
>.|TRBJ1-3|TRBV7-2|15
ASSLALGRNSGNTIY
>.|TRBJ2-7|TRBV28|8
ASSRREQY
>.|TRBJ2-1|TRBV27|11
ASSLLVGRMEF
>.|TRBJ1-1|TRBV29-1|11
SACWGGATEAF
>.|TRBJ1-2|TRBV6-6|11
ASSYNQLEGYT
>.|TRBJ1-5|TRBV30|11
AWSPLPNQPQH
>TRBD1|TRBJ2-7|TRBV7-2|14
ASSLPRTGGEYEQY
>.|TRBJ1-3|TRBV4-1|15
ASSQDRAGTSGNTIY